This T cell receptor (beta chain) was documented in a study of blood T cell repertoires in COVID-19 (dated by TCRdb to 2018 to 2021). Describing the broader study: The collaborator samples originated in the United States, Italy and Spain and spanned the acute and convalescent phases of COVID-19. The material from the prospective study consisted of cDNA or gDNA derived from T cells, B-cell-depleted T cells, or PBMCs. Deeply sampled blood TCRbeta repertoires from subjects exposed to, actively infected with, or recovered from COVID-19 were included in the dataset. The repertoires were released in a freely available public database intended as a resource for research on the immune response to SARS-CoV-2. Samples came from the ongoing ImmuneRACE study (first 160 participants) plus 1,254 subjects from 6 global collaborators. The sample metadata nearly always contained a de-identified subject ID, COVID-19 status, age in years and sex. Where available, HLA class I and class II types were taken from metadata supplied by the sample provider and were not determined by assay-based typing. Here is what the overall study found, with its caveats: How much clinical and demographic metadata was included differed by source and by participant, and the metadata was provided uncurated.

In the germline V gene, CDR1 corresponds to MGHDK and CDR2 to SYGVNS. V loses 4 bases, J loses 5 bases, and the germline ends lie 17 bases apart. Reading from cysteine to phenylalanine, the CDR3 counts 16 amino acids. Only CDR3 DNA remains: 48 bases, in frame from the first base. Concerning this clone itself: There is no known antigen for this receptor. Base qualities are not recorded, but no much larger clone differs from it by a single base.

In Seattle, one collaborating source enrolled patients while the infection was active and tracked those patients longitudinally over the course of disease. The collaborating institutions used their own protocols to collect whole blood in K2EDTA tubes. Collaborator samples were shipped for TCRbeta analysis as frozen whole blood, isolated PBMCs, or DNA extracted from either sample type. TCRbeta CDR3 regions were amplified from genomic DNA using the immunoSEQ Assay, a bias-controlled multiplex PCR. In the source study's methods: Within the assay, amplification of reference gene primers was used to estimate how many nucleated cells each sample contained. To quantify the absolute abundance of each unique TCRbeta CDR3 rearrangement, sequence reads were collapsed and filtered. For each sample, productive Simpson clonality was calculated as the square root of Simpson's diversity index over productive rearrangements. Here the immuneACCESS table is served through TCRdb, limited to in-frame sequences with V and J called. Missing clones are a known gap in these copies; in checked studies unresolved V genes cover under half, and the rest lacks a known reason. That table gives V, J and clone size, and the DNA gave D and trimming. A total of approximately 330,000 clones appear in this sample, 80% to 90% of them only once. Together, the top ten hold roughly a tenth of the sample.

The clonotype originates from a man younger than 40 with COVID-19, enrolled during active disease. This chain is built from TRBV25-1 and TRBJ1-4, with TRBD1 as a weak D call on 6 bases. Sequencing was carried out using peripheral blood. DNA sequence: TGTGCCAGCAGTGCCCATCAGACAGGAACGAATGAAAAACTGTTTTTT. This sequence encodes CASSAHQTGTNEKLFF. Reference TRBV25-1 and TRBJ1-4 proteins supply the regions before and after the CDR3; the full variable domain is: EADIYQTPRYLVIGTGKKITLECSQTMGHDKMYWYQQDPGMELHLIHYSYGVNSTEKGDLSSESTVSRIRTEHFPLTLESARPSHTSQYLCASSAHQTGTNEKLFFGSGTQLSVL.